These 11 T cell receptor beta chains share one sample of origin, sequenced in a study of blood T cell repertoires in COVID-19. Only in-frame clones appear in the TCRdb table, and some are missing; sequencing was by immunoSEQ multiplex PCR. The sample lists under 95,000 clones, 79% occurring once. Sequencing was done on a sample of peripheral blood. These receptors were taken from a man between 60 and 70 years old with active or convalescent COVID-19.

The V call is TRBV7-9, the J call TRBJ2-2; the D is unclear. Looked up from germline, CDR1 is SEHNR and CDR2 is FQNEAQ (reference sequence). V was cut by 5 bases and J by 8 bases, with 3 bases left in between. There are 10 residues in the CDR3. CDR3 sequence reads: CASSLGELFF. CDR3 nucleotide sequence: TGTGCCAGCAGCCTGGGGGAGCTGTTTTTT.

The CDR3 DNA sequence: TGTGCCAGCAGCTTTGAGGTACAAGAGACCCAGTACTTC. This codes for CASSFEVQETQYF. The chain couples TRBV7-3 to TRBJ2-5; D ambiguous. Germline-derived CDR1 and CDR2 are SGHTA and FQGTGA. The V and J ends lost 3 bases and 2 bases respectively, with 7 bases between them. CDR3 length equals 13 residues.

The rearrangement joins TRBV5-6 to TRBJ1-1; D possibly corresponds to TRBD1 (5 bases). CDR1 SGHDT and CDR2 YYEEEE come from the germline V gene. Trimming removed 4 bases at V and 8 bases at J, with 12 bases between. This CDR3 spans 12 amino acids. The CDR3 DNA follows: TGTGCCAGCAGCAGCTCAGGGCTCGAAGCTTTCTTT. It yields the protein CASSSSGLEAFF.

This chain uses TRBV28 with TRBJ1-5; D is possibly TRBD1 (6 bases). The CDR3 covers 17 residues. Germline V gene sequence: CDR1 MDHEN, CDR2 SYDVKM. V was shortened by 6 bases and J by 3 bases, with 21 bases between the two germline ends. This chain's CDR3 is CASSGGGTPDINQPQHF. The CDR3 DNA sequence: TGTGCCAGCAGCGGGGGGGGGACACCTGATATCAATCAGCCCCAGCATTTT.

V is TRBV10-3 and J is TRBJ2-1, with 9 bases matching TRBD1. The trim removed 6 bases at V and 7 bases at J, leaving 7 bases unmatched. Per germline, CDR1 ENHRY and CDR2 SYGVKD. CDR3 length: 14 residues. The CDR3 sequence: CAISPGQGRNEQFF. The CDR3 region has the DNA TGTGCCATCAGCCCGGGACAGGGTAGGAATGAGCAGTTCTTC.

The chain combines TRBV9 with TRBJ1-2; D unresolved. The length of the CDR3 is 12 residues. Per germline, CDR1 SGDLS and CDR2 YYNGEE. Trimming removed 0 bases at V and 8 bases at J, with 8 bases between. Written as DNA, the CDR3 is TGTGCCAGCAGCGTAGACAGTCGCGGCTACACCTTC. Its translation: CASSVDSRGYTF. Full variable domain (rest looked up from reference TRBV9 and TRBJ1-2): DSGVTQTPKHLITATGQRVTLRCSPRSGDLSVYWYQQSLDQGLQFLIQYYNGEERAKGNILERFSAQQFPDLHSELNLSSLELGDSALYFCASSVDSRGYTFGSGTRLTVV.

The chain links TRBV25-1 to TRBJ2-1, with 11 bases matching TRBD1. The length of the CDR3 is 16 residues. The germline CDR1 and CDR2 sequences are MGHDK and SYGVNS. With V trimmed by 4 bases and J by 4 bases, 6 bases remained unmatched. The CDR3, as DNA: TGTGCCAGCAGTGCTTCGGACAGGGGGCTTTACAATGAGCAGTTCTTC. It codes for CASSASDRGLYNEQFF. Variable domain in full (rest from reference TRBV25-1 and TRBJ2-1): EADIYQTPRYLVIGTGKKITLECSQTMGHDKMYWYQQDPGMELHLIHYSYGVNSTEKGDLSSESTVSRIRTEHFPLTLESARPSHTSQYLCASSASDRGLYNEQFFGPGTRLTVL.

The chain couples TRBV6-2 or TRBV6-3 to TRBJ2-1; D unclear. The length of the CDR3 is 13 residues. Trimming took 0 bases from V and 8 from J, leaving 8 bases between them. Germline V gene sequence: CDR1 MNHEY, CDR2 SVGEGT. The DNA of the CDR3 is TGTGCCAGCAGTTACTCGATCCCGGATGAGCAGTTCTTC. This encodes CASSYSIPDEQFF.

The V call is TRBV2, the J call TRBJ2-7; no definite D call. Trimming took 3 bases from V and 4 from J, leaving 13 bases between them. The CDR3 extends over 14 amino acids. Per germline, CDR1 SNHLY and CDR2 FYNNEI. CDR3 coding DNA: TGTGCCAGCAGTGAGGTGGCCGAGGTATACGAGCAGTACTTC. Encoded protein: CASSEVAEVYEQYF.

The chain is built from TRBV5-1 and TRBJ2-1; 9 positions match TRBD2. This CDR3 has 15 residues. The ends lost 3 bases at V and 2 bases at J; junction bases unmatched: 3. The germline V gene has CDR1 SGHRS and CDR2 YFSETQ. This CDR3 reads CASSSSSGAYNEQFF. CDR3 coding DNA: TGCGCCAGCAGCTCCTCTAGCGGGGCCTACAATGAGCAGTTCTTC. Variable domain in full (rest from reference TRBV5-1 and TRBJ2-1): KAGVTQTPRYLIKTRGQQVTLSCSPISGHRSVSWYQQTPGQGLQFLFEYFSETQRNKGNFPGRFSGRQFSNSRSEMNVSTLELGDSALYLCASSSSSGAYNEQFFGPGTRLTVL.

The V gene is TRBV9, the J gene TRBJ1-1, with no clear D. The V and J ends lost 3 bases and 1 base respectively, with 7 bases between them. CDR3 size: 13 residues. Germline V gives CDR1 SGDLS, CDR2 YYNGEE. In nucleotides, the CDR3 is TGTGCCAGCAGCGCGGGTCGGAACACTGAAGCTTTCTTT. It yields the protein CASSAGRNTEAFF.